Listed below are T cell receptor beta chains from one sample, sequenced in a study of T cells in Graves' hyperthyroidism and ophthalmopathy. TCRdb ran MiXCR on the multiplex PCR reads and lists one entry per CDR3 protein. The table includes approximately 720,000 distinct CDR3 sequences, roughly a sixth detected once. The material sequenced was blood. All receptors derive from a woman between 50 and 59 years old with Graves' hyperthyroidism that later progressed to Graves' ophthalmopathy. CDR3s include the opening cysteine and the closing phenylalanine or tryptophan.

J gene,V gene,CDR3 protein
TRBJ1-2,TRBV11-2,CASSFPDRGYGYTF
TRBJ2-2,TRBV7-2,CASSPDSRGGELFF
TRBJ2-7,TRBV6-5,CASSYRPSGSYEQYF
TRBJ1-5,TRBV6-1,CASTLGVQGHNQPQHF
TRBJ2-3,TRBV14,CASSRPVSDTQYF
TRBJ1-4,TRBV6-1,CASRTGPLNEKLFF
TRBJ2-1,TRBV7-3,CASSLITGNNEQFF
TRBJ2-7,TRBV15,CATSPTPRGGYEQYF
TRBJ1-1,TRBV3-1,CASSQVPNTEAFF
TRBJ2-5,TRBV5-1,CASSPGGGNQETQYF
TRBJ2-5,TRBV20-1,CSAAQGWYQETQYF
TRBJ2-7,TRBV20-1,CSARPMGDPEQYF
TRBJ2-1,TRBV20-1,CSATSTVEQFF
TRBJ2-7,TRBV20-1,CSATDSSSYEQYF
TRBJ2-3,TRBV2,CASRASGLTDTQYF
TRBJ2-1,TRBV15,CATSREVGHPGYEQFF
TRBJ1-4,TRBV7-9,CASLGSNEKLFF
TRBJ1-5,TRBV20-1,CSAAAGRNQPQHF
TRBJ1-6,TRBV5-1,CASSLALDGSYNSPLHF
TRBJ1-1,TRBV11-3,CASSPGGGHTEAFF
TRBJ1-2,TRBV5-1,CASSLEGFDYGYTF
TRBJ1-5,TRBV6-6,CASSYTGRNQPQHF
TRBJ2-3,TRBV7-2,CASSTTLAPSTDTQYF
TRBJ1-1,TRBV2,CASRDDRGTEAFF
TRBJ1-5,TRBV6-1,CASSEFGSRSGPQHF
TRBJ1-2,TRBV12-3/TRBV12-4,CASSAQGRYTF
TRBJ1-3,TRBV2,CASSLGTANSGNTIYF